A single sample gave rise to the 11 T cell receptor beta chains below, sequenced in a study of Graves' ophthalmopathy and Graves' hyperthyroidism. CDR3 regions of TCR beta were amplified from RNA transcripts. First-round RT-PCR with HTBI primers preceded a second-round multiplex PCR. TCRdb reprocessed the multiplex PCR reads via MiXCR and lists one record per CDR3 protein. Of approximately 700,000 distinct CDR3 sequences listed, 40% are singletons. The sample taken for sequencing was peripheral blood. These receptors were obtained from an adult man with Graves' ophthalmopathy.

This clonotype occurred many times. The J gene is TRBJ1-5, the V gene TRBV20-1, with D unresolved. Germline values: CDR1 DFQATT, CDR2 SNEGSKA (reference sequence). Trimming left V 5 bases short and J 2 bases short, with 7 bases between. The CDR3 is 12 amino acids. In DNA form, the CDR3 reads TGCAGTGCTGGTGGGGGCAATCAGCCCCAGCATTTT. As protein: CSAGGGNQPQHF.

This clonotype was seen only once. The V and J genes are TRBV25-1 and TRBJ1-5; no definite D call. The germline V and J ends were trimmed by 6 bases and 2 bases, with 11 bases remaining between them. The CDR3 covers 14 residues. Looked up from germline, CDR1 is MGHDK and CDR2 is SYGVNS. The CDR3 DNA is TGTGCCAGCAGAGATCGGTCAGGCAATCAGCCCCAGCATTTT. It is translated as CASRDRSGNQPQHF. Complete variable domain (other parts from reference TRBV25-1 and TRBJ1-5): EADIYQTPRYLVIGTGKKITLECSQTMGHDKMYWYQQDPGMELHLIHYSYGVNSTEKGDLSSESTVSRIRTEHFPLTLESARPSHTSQYLCASRDRSGNQPQHFGDGTRLSIL.

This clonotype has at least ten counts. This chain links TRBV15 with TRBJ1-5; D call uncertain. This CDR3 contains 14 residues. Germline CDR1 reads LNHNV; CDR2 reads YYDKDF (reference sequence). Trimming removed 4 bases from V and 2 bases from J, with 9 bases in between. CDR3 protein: CATSIPSGNQPQHF. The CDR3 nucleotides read TGTGCCACCAGCATCCCCTCCGGCAATCAGCCCCAGCATTTT.

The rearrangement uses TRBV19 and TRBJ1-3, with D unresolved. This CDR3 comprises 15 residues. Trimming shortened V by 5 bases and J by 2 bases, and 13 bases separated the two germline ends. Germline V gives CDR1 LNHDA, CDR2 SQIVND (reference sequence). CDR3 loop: CASSGTEIAGNTIYF. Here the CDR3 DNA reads TGTGCCAGTAGTGGCACCGAGATTGCTGGAAACACCATATATTTT.

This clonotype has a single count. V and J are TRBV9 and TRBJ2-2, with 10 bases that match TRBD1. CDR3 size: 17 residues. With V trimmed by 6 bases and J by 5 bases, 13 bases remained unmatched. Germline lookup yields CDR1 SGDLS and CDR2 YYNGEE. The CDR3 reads CASTGHGRTGGTGELFF. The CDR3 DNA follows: TGTGCCAGCACCGGGCACGGCCGGACAGGGGGAACCGGGGAGCTGTTTTTT.

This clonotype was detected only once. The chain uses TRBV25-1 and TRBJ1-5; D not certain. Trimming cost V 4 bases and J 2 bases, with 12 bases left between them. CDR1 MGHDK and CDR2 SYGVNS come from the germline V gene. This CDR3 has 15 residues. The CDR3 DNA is TGTGCCAGCAGTGGGCCGGGGTACGGCAATCAGCCCCAGCATTTT. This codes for CASSGPGYGNQPQHF.

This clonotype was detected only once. The CDR3 spells CASSHERTGEDEQYF. The CDR3 DNA follows: TGTGCCAGCAGCCATGAAAGGACAGGGGAGGACGAGCAGTACTTC. The gene calls are TRBV3-1 and TRBJ2-7; TRBD1 aligns across 9 bases. From germline, CDR1 is LGHDT and CDR2 YNNKEL (reference sequence). V lost 3 bases, J lost 5 bases, and 8 bases stayed unmatched. The CDR3 covers 15 residues.

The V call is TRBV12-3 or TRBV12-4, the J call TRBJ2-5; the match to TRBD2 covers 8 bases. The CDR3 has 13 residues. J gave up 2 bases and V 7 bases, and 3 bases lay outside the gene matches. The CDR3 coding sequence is TGTGCCAGCAAACTAGCGGCACAAGAGACCCAGTACTTC. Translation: CASKLAAQETQYF.

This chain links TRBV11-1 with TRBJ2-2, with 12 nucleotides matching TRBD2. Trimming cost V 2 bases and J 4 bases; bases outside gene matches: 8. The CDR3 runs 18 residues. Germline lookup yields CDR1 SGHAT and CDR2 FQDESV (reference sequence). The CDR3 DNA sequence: TGTGCCAGCAGCTTACCGACTAGCGGGGGCTACGGCACCGGGGAGCTGTTTTTT. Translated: CASSLPTSGGYGTGELFF.

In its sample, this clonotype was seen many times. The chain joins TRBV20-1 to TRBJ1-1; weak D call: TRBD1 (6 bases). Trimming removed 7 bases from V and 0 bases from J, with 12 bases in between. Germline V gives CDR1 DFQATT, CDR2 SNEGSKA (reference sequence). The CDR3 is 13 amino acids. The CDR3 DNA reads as TGCAGTGTGACGCGGACAGTGAACACTGAAGCTTTCTTT. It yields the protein CSVTRTVNTEAFF.

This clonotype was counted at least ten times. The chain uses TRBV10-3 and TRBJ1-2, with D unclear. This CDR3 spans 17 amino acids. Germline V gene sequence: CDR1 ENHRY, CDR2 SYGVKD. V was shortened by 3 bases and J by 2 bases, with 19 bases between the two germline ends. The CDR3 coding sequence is TGTGCCATCAGTGATGTTGTGGGCGACCTGAACAACTATGGCTACACCTTC. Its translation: CAISDVVGDLNNYGYTF.